These 8 T cell receptor beta chains were all obtained from the same sample, sequenced in a study of cytomegalovirus exposure and HLA in healthy donors. PCR involved 60 Vbeta and 13 Jbeta primers. Sequencing was performed with immunoSEQ multiplex PCR; in TCRdb, only in-frame clones are kept and a portion is missing. The sample carries some 180,000 clones, 77% recorded once. Sequenced input: PBMCs. The receptor source for this set is a young man in good health and CMV-seronegative.

The chain uses TRBV27 and TRBJ2-5, with D hard to call. The CDR3 totals 12 residues. CDR1 is MNHEY, CDR2 SMNVEV, per germline (reference sequence). Trimming stripped 6 bases from V and 0 bases from J, with 5 bases between. As DNA, the CDR3 is TGTGCCAGCAGCCGGGACCAAGAGACCCAGTACTTC. This sequence encodes CASSRDQETQYF.

This clone has just one count. The chain joins TRBV9 to TRBJ2-1; a possible D gene is TRBD2 (5 bases). Between the trimmed V and J ends, which lost 6 bases and 8 bases, there was a span of 15 bases. There are 13 residues in the CDR3. Looked up from germline, CDR1 is SGDLS and CDR2 is YYNGEE. CDR3 DNA: TGTGCCAGCACTCCGCCTCCTAGCTATGAGCAGTTCTTC. Its translation is CASTPPPSYEQFF.

The chain combines TRBV5-1 with TRBJ1-1, with D maybe TRBD1 (5 bases). V was trimmed by 0 bases and J by 1 base, leaving 10 bases between them. CDR3 length equals 15 residues. Germline lookup yields CDR1 SGHRS and CDR2 YFSETQ. In nucleotides, the CDR3 is TGCGCCAGCAGCTTGGCGACAGTTCAGAACACTGAAGCTTTCTTT. Its protein is CASSLATVQNTEAFF.

The chain recombines TRBV7-2 with TRBJ2-7; D remains ambiguous. CDR3 length: 15 residues. Germline CDR1 and CDR2: SGHTA and FQGNSA. Deletions cut 0 bases from V and 2 bases from J, with 11 bases between. The CDR3 reads CASSLASAGTYEQYF. DNA of the CDR3: TGTGCCAGCAGCTTAGCCTCGGCAGGAACCTACGAGCAGTACTTC.

DNA for the CDR3: TGTGCAAGTCGCTTAGTTTATGTATCGGAAATAGCGGGAGGGCCTTACTACAATGAGCAGTTCTTC. Protein sequence: CASRLVYVSEIAGGPYYNEQFF. This chain joins TRBV12-2 and TRBJ2-1; the D segment call TRBD2 is taken from the table without a DNA check. TRBV12-2 is a pseudogene locus. The CDR3 consists of 22 residues.

The chain couples TRBV7-2 to TRBJ2-1; 9 nucleotides line up with TRBD2. Germline-derived CDR1 and CDR2 are SGHTA and FQGNSA. Trimming cost V 5 bases and J 7 bases; bases outside gene matches: 12. The length of the CDR3 is 16 residues. Written as DNA, the CDR3 is TGTGCCAGCAGCACCCAGGGTCTAGCGGGAAAAAATGAGCAGTTCTTC. It codes for CASSTQGLAGKNEQFF.

The chain carries TRBV5-6 and TRBJ1-1; TRBD1 is a possible D gene (5 bases). Germline CDR1 reads SGHDT; CDR2 reads YYEEEE. The CDR3 has 16 amino acids. V was pared by 1 base and J by 4 bases, with 17 bases between. CDR3 bases: TGTGCCAGCAGCTTGAGGAGGGGAACTATGAGCACTGAAGCTTTCTTT. It yields the protein CASSLRRGTMSTEAFF.

This clone has a handful of counts. The genes are TRBV7-8 and TRBJ2-5; D is possibly TRBD2 (5 bases). The germline V and J ends were trimmed by 1 base and 5 bases, with 11 bases remaining between them. The CDR3 is made up of 14 amino acids. Germline CDR1 SGHVS, CDR2 FQNEAQ. This chain's CDR3 is CASSLGGSRETQYF. CDR3 nucleotides: TGTGCCAGCAGCTTAGGAGGGAGTCGGGAGACCCAGTACTTC.